Listed below are T cell receptor beta chains from one sample, sequenced in a study of response to subunit inactivated influenza vaccine. TCRdb re-derived calls from the RT-PCR reads in MiXCR, one entry per CDR3 protein. The sample lists hundreds of thousands of distinct CDR3 sequences; 10% to 15% were seen once. Sequencing was performed on PBMCs from blood, taken about 40 days after vaccination. All receptors derive from a middle-aged man who received an inactivated influenza vaccine. CDR3s include the opening cysteine and the closing phenylalanine or tryptophan. A D gene is named only where the DNA matches it firmly. Where a row states a size, it is once, few, many or the class of an expanded clone; other rows omit it.

d_gene,j_gene,abundance,v_gene,CDR3aa,CDR3nt
-,TRBJ2-5,few,TRBV7-9,CASSHMGHAETQYF,TGTGCCAGCAGCCACATGGGACACGCCGAGACCCAGTACTTC
-,TRBJ2-7,-,TRBV5-1,CASSFSAGPSYEQYF,TGCGCCAGCAGCTTTAGTGCGGGTCCCTCCTACGAGCAGTACTTC
-,TRBJ2-6,few,TRBV6-1,CASSRRFSGANVLTF,TGTGCCAGCAGTCGAAGGTTCTCTGGGGCCAACGTCCTGACTTTC
-,TRBJ1-2,few,TRBV12-3/TRBV12-4,CASSLAGRRGYGYTF,TGTGCCAGCAGTTTAGCAGGGCGCCGGGGCTATGGCTACACCTTC
-,TRBJ2-1,many,TRBV5-1,CASSDSGNEQFF,TGCGCCAGCAGCGATAGCGGTAATGAGCAGTTCTTC
-,TRBJ2-1,many,TRBV7-3,CASSSSIGRQFF,TGTGCCAGCAGCTCCTCGATAGGGAGGCAGTTCTTC
-,TRBJ1-2,few,TRBV12-3/TRBV12-4,CASSFEPGVGGYTF,TGTGCCAGCAGTTTCGAACCTGGCGTGGGTGGCTACACCTTC
-,TRBJ1-6,-,TRBV4-1,CASSQVVGKPNSPLHF,TGCGCCAGCAGCCAAGTGGTCGGAAAACCTAATTCACCCCTCCACTTT
TRBD2,TRBJ2-5,many,TRBV29-1,CSVESLAGVPQETQYF,TGCAGCGTTGAAAGTCTAGCGGGAGTCCCCCAAGAGACCCAGTACTTC
TRBD2,TRBJ2-1,-,TRBV6-2/TRBV6-3,CASSRWTSGGVPYNEQFF,TGTGCCAGCAGCCGATGGACTAGCGGGGGGGTGCCTTACAATGAGCAGTTCTTC
TRBD2,TRBJ2-1,few,TRBV12-3/TRBV12-4,CASSYPPGLAGRSSYNEQFF,TGTGCCAGCAGTTACCCTCCGGGACTAGCGGGGCGAAGCTCCTACAATGAGCAGTTCTTC
-,TRBJ2-7,few,TRBV10-3,CAISESWDTNPYEQYF,TGTGCCATCAGTGAGTCGTGGGACACCAATCCCTACGAGCAGTACTTC
TRBD1,TRBJ1-3,-,TRBV7-9,CASSSATGPRSTIYF,TGTGCCAGCAGCTCCGCGACAGGGCCCCGAAGCACCATATATTTT
-,TRBJ2-5,many,TRBV20-1,CSAPRQARQETQYF,TGCAGTGCTCCCCGACAGGCTCGGCAAGAGACCCAGTACTTC